Shown below are 9 T cell receptor beta chains from a single sample sequenced in a study of control samples from healthy donors and cancer patients. TCRdb's copy holds only in-frame clones and misses some; the assay was immunoSEQ multiplex PCR. This sample yields about 160,000 clones, of which 94% are seen a single time; 11% to 15% belongs to the top ten. The specimen was PBMCs. Receptors were obtained from a man in his 60s with colorectal cancer.

On this clone itself: Other DNA sequences in the same sample also yield this CDR3. The CDR3 spells CASSQDRGNQPQHF. CDR3 bases: TGCGCCAGCAGCCAAGATAGGGGCAATCAGCCCCAGCATTTT. The rearrangement links TRBV4-1 to TRBJ1-5; D is ambiguous. Germline CDR1 is MGHRA and CDR2 is YSYEKL. This CDR3 comprises 14 residues. The germline V and J ends were trimmed by 0 bases and 2 bases, with 5 bases remaining between them.

The V gene is TRBV5-4, the J gene TRBJ1-2; the match to TRBD1 covers 9 bases. The CDR3 is 15 residues long. Germline CDR1 SGHNT, CDR2 YYREEE (reference sequence). V was pared by 5 bases and J by 2 bases, with 7 bases of the junction left unmatched. Here the CDR3 DNA reads TGTGCCAGCAGTCCGACAGGGGGGGGGAACTATGGCTACACCTTC. Translation: CASSPTGGGNYGYTF.

The chain joins TRBV5-1 to TRBJ2-3, with 8 positions matching TRBD2. Unmatched junction bases numbered 10, after V lost 4 bases and J lost 3 bases. Germline assignment: CDR1 SGHRS and CDR2 YFSETQ. The CDR3 spans 16 residues. The CDR3 DNA is TGCGCCAGCAGCGTGTGGGGACTAGATACGACAGATACGCAGTATTTT. Translation: CASSVWGLDTTDTQYF. The full variable domain, its missing parts supplied by reference TRBV5-1 and TRBJ2-3, is KAGVTQTPRYLIKTRGQQVTLSCSPISGHRSVSWYQQTPGQGLQFLFEYFSETQRNKGNFPGRFSGRQFSNSRSEMNVSTLELGDSALYLCASSVWGLDTTDTQYFGPGTRLTVL.

V is TRBV27 and J is TRBJ2-6; possible D gene TRBD1, 6 bases. This CDR3 spans 14 amino acids. Germline assignment: CDR1 MNHEY and CDR2 SMNVEV (reference sequence). V was shortened by 6 bases and J by 2 bases, with 8 bases between the two germline ends. The CDR3 spells CASRYRAGANVLTF. The DNA for the CDR3 is TGTGCCAGCAGGTACAGGGCTGGGGCCAACGTCCTGACTTTC. The variable domain in full, with the rest retrieved from reference TRBV27 and TRBJ2-6, is EAQVTQNPRYLITVTGKKLTVTCSQNMNHEYMSWYRQDPGLGLRQIYYSMNVEVTDKGDVPEGYKVSRKEKRNFPLILESPSPNQTSLYFCASRYRAGANVLTFGAGSRLTVL.

V and J are TRBV5-1 and TRBJ1-2; maybe TRBD1 (6 bases). This CDR3 comprises 13 residues. The germline V gene has CDR1 SGHRS and CDR2 YFSETQ. V shed 6 bases and J shed 8 bases, with 17 bases lying between them. The CDR3 sequence is CASTNTGAEGYTF. CDR3 nucleotide sequence: TGCGCCAGCACCAATACGGGGGCAGAGGGCTACACCTTC.

This clone was seen only once. The J gene is TRBJ2-7, the V gene TRBV6-1; 9 bases are shared with TRBD2. Germline V lookup: CDR1 MNHNS, CDR2 SASEGT. The CDR3 totals 15 residues. V gave up 3 bases and J gave up 0 bases; unmatched junction bases: 3. In nucleotides, the CDR3 is TGTGCCAGCAGTGACCTAGCGGGAAGCTCCTACGAGCAGTACTTC. Amino acid sequence: CASSDLAGSSYEQYF.

The V call is TRBV1, the J call TRBJ2-3; TRBD1 reflects the table's D call only, with no check against the DNA. TRBV1 is described as a pseudogene. This CDR3 is 17 amino acids long. CDR3 amino acids: CTAAKRSQGRNTDTQYF. The CDR3 DNA is TGCACAGCAGCCAAGAGGTCCCAGGGGCGGAACACAGATACGCAGTATTTT.

The chain uses TRBV10-3 and TRBJ2-2; D possibly matches TRBD1 or TRBD2 (6 bases each). CDR1 and CDR2 (germline): ENHRY, SYGVKD. With 5 bases removed from V and 6 bases from J, the gap between germline ends came to 22 bases. The CDR3 consists of 17 residues. CDR3 sequence (DNA): TGTGCCATCAGTCAAAGGGACCCGGTGGGGGGCGCCGGGGAGCTGTTTTTT. Protein sequence: CAISQRDPVGGAGELFF.

This sequence joins TRBV5-4 and TRBJ2-7; 7 positions agree with TRBD1. The germline V gene has CDR1 SGHNT and CDR2 YYREEE (reference sequence). The J segment lost 5 bases and the V segment lost 4 bases, leaving 12 bases of the junction unmatched. The CDR3 loop spans 15 amino acids. The CDR3 region has the DNA TGTGCCAGCAGCCCGCCAGACAGGGTGGAGAACGAGCAGTACTTC. This translates into CASSPPDRVENEQYF.